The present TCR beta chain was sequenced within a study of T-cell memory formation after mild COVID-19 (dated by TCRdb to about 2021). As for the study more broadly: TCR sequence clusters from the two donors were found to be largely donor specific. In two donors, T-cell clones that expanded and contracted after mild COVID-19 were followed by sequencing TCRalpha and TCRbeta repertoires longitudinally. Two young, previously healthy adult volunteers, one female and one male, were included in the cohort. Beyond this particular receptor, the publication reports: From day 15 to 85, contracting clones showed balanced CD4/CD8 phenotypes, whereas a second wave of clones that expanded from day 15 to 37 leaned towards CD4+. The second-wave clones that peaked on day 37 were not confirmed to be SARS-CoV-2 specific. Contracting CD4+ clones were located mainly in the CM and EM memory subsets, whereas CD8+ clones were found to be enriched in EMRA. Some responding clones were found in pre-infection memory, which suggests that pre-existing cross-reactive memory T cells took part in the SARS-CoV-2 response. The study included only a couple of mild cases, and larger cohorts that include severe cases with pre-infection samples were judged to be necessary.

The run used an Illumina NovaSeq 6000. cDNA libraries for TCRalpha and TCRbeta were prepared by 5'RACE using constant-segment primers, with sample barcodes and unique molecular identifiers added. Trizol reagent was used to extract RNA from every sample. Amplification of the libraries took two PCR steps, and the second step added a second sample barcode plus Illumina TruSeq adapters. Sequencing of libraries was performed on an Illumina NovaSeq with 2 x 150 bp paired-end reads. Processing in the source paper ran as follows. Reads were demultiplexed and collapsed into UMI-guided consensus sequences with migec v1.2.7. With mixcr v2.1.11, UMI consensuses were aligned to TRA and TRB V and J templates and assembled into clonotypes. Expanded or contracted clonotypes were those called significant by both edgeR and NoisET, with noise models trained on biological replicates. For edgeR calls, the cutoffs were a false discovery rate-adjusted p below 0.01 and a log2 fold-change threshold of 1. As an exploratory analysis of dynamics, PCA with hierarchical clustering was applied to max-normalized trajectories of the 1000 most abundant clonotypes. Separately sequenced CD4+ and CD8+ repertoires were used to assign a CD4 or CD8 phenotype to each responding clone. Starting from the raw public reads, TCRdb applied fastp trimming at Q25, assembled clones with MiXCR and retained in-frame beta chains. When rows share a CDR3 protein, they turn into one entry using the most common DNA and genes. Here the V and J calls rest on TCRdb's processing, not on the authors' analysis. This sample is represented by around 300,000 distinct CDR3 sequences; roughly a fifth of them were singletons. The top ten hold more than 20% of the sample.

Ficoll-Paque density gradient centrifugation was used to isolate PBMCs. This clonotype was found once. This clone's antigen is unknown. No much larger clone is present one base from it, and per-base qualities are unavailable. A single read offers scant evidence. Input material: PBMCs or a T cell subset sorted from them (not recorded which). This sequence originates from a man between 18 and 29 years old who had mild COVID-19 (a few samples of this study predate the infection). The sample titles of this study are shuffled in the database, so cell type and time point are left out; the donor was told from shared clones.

The CDR3 in this case is CASSPPPGQGAYNSPLHF. The nucleotide sequence is given as TGTGCCAGCAGCCCACCCCCCGGACAGGGGGCCTATAATTCACCCCTCCACTTT. The V and J genes are TRBV7-2 and TRBJ1-6; 10 central bases correspond to TRBD1. The CDR3 runs 18 amino acids, cysteine and phenylalanine included. Only CDR3 DNA is held: 54 bases, read in frame from base 1. Trimming accounts for 5 bases at V and 2 bases at J, while the number of junction bases matched to no gene is 9. From the germline V gene, CDR1 is SGHTA and CDR2 is FQGNSA.